This is a list of T cell receptor beta chains from one sample in a study of blood T cell repertoires in COVID-19. Sequencing used immunoSEQ multiplex PCR; TCRdb keeps in-frame clones, though not all of them. The table lists some 170,000 clones, about 79% of them singletons, with roughly 15% in the top ten. Input material: PBMCs or T cells enriched from blood (not recorded which). The receptor source for this set is a man aged 45-65 years who had recovered from COVID-19. Each CDR3 is given with its conserved first and last residue. The D gene is left open where the match is weak. Part of the rows lack a size; the others show once, few, many or a class for expanded clones.

j_call | clone_size | d_call | v_call | cdr3_nt | cdr3_aa
TRBJ1-5 | - | TRBD1 | TRBV30 | TGTGCCTGGAGCGCCGGGACAGGGATGGCGCCCCAGCATTTT | CAWSAGTGMAPQHF
TRBJ1-4 | once | - | TRBV7-2 | TGTGCCAGCAGCTTAGTTCCAATTCGGGATGAAAAACTGTTTTTT | CASSLVPIRDEKLFF
TRBJ1-1 | - | TRBD1 | TRBV6-1 | TGTGCCAGCAGTGAAGCGGGACAGTTGTTGTTCACTGAAGCTTTCTTT | CASSEAGQLLFTEAFF
TRBJ2-7 | - | TRBD1 | TRBV18 | TGTGCCAGCTCACCAGGGACAGGGAGCACCTACGAGCAGTACTTC | CASSPGTGSTYEQYF
TRBJ1-2 | - | TRBD1 | TRBV7-9 | TGTGCCAGCAGCTTAGACAGGGGAGGTTACTATGGCTACACCTTC | CASSLDRGGYYGYTF
TRBJ1-1 | few | TRBD1 | TRBV9 | TGTGCCAGCAGCTTCGACAGGGGTAACACTGAAGCTTTCTTT | CASSFDRGNTEAFF
TRBJ1-6 | - | - | TRBV6-5 | TGTGCCAGCAGTTATGGGGGGGAAGGGTTCGATTCACCCCTCCACTTT | CASSYGGEGFDSPLHF
TRBJ1-6 | - | TRBD1 | TRBV19 | TGTGCCAGTAACCCCGGGACAGGATATAATTCACCCCTCCACTTT | CASNPGTGYNSPLHF
TRBJ1-2 | - | - | TRBV9 | TGTGCCAGCAGCCCCCGCGGGAAAGATAACTATGGCTACACCTTC | CASSPRGKDNYGYTF
TRBJ1-1 | - | - | TRBV5-1 | TGCGCCAGCAGCTTGTCGATAGGTAACACGAGGACTGAAGCTTTCTTT | CASSLSIGNTRTEAFF
TRBJ1-5 | once | TRBD1 | TRBV30 | TGTGCCTGGAGTTCTCCCGGGACAGGTAAACAGCCCCAGCATTTT | CAWSSPGTGKQPQHF
TRBJ2-7 | - | TRBD1 | TRBV5-1 | TGCGCCAGCAGCTTTGTGACAGGGTACGAGCAGTACTTC | CASSFVTGYEQYF
TRBJ2-7 | - | TRBD1 | TRBV6-5 | TGTGCCAGCAGCCGCCGGACAGGGAGAGACGAGCAGTACTTC | CASSRRTGRDEQYF
TRBJ2-7 | - | - | TRBV28 | TGTGCCAGCAGTTTATTCCCCGACAGCTACGAGCAGTACTTC | CASSLFPDSYEQYF
TRBJ2-1 | many | TRBD2 | TRBV18 | TGTGCCAGCTCACCGGAAGCGGGATACCGGAGCGAGCAGTTCTTC | CASSPEAGYRSEQFF
TRBJ1-2 | - | - | TRBV14 | TGTGCCAGCAGCCAAGATCGTGGCTCGGGGTTTCGGTATGGCTACACCTTC | CASSQDRGSGFRYGYTF
TRBJ1-1 | - | TRBD1 | TRBV5-1 | TGCGCCAGCGGGACAGGGAGGGGCACTGAAGCTTTCTTT | CASGTGRGTEAFF
TRBJ2-5 | - | - | TRBV6-6 | TGTGCCAGCAGTTACTCGACCTCGCGGGAGACCCAGTACTTC | CASSYSTSRETQYF
TRBJ1-1 | few | TRBD1 | TRBV10-3 | TGTGCCACTTCGACAGGGGGTCCCAACACTGAAGCTTTCTTT | CATSTGGPNTEAFF
TRBJ1-2 | - | - | TRBV4-1 | TGCGCCAGCAGCCAAGATCGGCAGGGAAGGAACTATGGCTACACCTTC | CASSQDRQGRNYGYTF
TRBJ2-2 | - | - | TRBV3-1/TRBV3-2 | TGTGCCAGCAGCCAAGGAATGCTCAGCGGCACGAACACCGGGGAGCTGTTTTTT | CASSQGMLSGTNTGELFF
TRBJ2-1 | medium-sized | TRBD2 | TRBV7-2 | TGTGCCAGCAGCTCGTCGGGACTAGCGGGGGGACTCGGAGAGCAGTTCTTC | CASSSSGLAGGLGEQFF
TRBJ2-7 | - | TRBD1 | TRBV4-1 | TGCGCCAGCAGCCAGGTATCGACAGGGAGCGAGCAGTACTTC | CASSQVSTGSEQYF
TRBJ1-5 | once | - | TRBV9 | TGTGCCAGCAGCGTAGAGGCCCAGGGCAATCAGCCCCAGCATTTT | CASSVEAQGNQPQHF
TRBJ2-1 | - | TRBD2 | TRBV9 | TGTGCCAGCAGCGTAGGCGGGACTACTGAGCAGTTCTTC | CASSVGGTTEQFF
TRBJ2-2 | few | - | TRBV25-1 | TGTGCCAGCACCCCTCGGGCGAACACCGGGGAGCTGTTTTTT | CASTPRANTGELFF
TRBJ2-1 | once | - | TRBV7-8 | TGTGCCAGCAGCCGTGCCTGGACAGTGGGCTACAATGAGCAGTTCTTC | CASSRAWTVGYNEQFF
TRBJ1-6 | - | - | TRBV19 | TGTGCCAGTCGCGAGGACAGTTCCTATAATTCACCCCTCCACTTT | CASREDSSYNSPLHF
TRBJ2-3 | - | - | TRBV30 | TGTGCCTGGAGTGTATTAGGGGCGACAGATACGCAGTATTTT | CAWSVLGATDTQYF
TRBJ1-5 | few | - | TRBV6-6 | TGTGCCAGCAGCTCAGGACTCGGTCAGCCCCAGCATTTT | CASSSGLGQPQHF
TRBJ1-1 | - | - | TRBV29-1 | TGCAGCGTTGCAGCGGGAAGGGGGGGCACTGAAGCTTTCTTT | CSVAAGRGGTEAFF
TRBJ2-2 | - | - | TRBV4-1 | TGCGCCAGCAGCCCCGGGCGGGGTGAGAACACCGGGGAGCTGTTTTTT | CASSPGRGENTGELFF
TRBJ1-1 | - | TRBD1 | TRBV5-8 | TGTGCCAGCAGTTGGACAGGGGAGGATTTCTTT | CASSWTGEDFF
TRBJ1-6 | few | - | TRBV11-2 | TGTGCCAGCAGCCCCGGAGGCTACAGTTCACCCCTCCACTTT | CASSPGGYSSPLHF
TRBJ1-1 | - | TRBD1 | TRBV30 | TGTGCCTGGAGTGTTGGACAGGGAGGTAATGAAGCTTTCTTT | CAWSVGQGGNEAFF
TRBJ2-5 | - | TRBD2 | TRBV5-1 | TGCGCCAGCAGCTTCTTAGGTGCTAGCGGACAAGAGACCCAGTACTTC | CASSFLGASGQETQYF
TRBJ2-5 | - | TRBD2 | TRBV2 | TGTGCCAGCAGTGAAGCGCTACTAGCGGGGGATACCCAGTACTTC | CASSEALLAGDTQYF
TRBJ2-7 | - | TRBD1 | TRBV4-1 | TGCGCCAGCAGCCCGACCGACCAGAGGGACAGCCCCTACGAGCAGTACTTC | CASSPTDQRDSPYEQYF
TRBJ2-7 | - | - | TRBV5-1 | TGCGCCAGCAGCTTAACTTCCTCTGAGTACGAGCAGTACTTC | CASSLTSSEYEQYF
TRBJ2-2 | few | - | TRBV18 | TGTGCCAGCTCACCAGGGGCGACAACCACCGGGGAGCTGTTTTTT | CASSPGATTTGELFF
TRBJ1-5 | many | TRBD1 | TRBV28 | TGTGCCAGCAGACTTACAGGGGGATATATCAGCCCCCAGCATTTT | CASRLTGGYISPQHF
TRBJ2-1 | - | - | TRBV7-2 | TGTGCCAGCAGCTTAGACAGTATCTCCTACAATGAGCAGTTCTTC | CASSLDSISYNEQFF
TRBJ2-2 | few | TRBD1 | TRBV19 | TGTGCCAGTGCCCGGGACAGGGGGCTAATCGGGGAGCTGTTTTTT | CASARDRGLIGELFF
TRBJ1-4 | few | - | TRBV2 | TGTGCCAGCAGAGCCGAGGGGACTAGGCGGGAAAAACTGTTTTTT | CASRAEGTRREKLFF
TRBJ1-1 | - | TRBD1 | TRBV6-5 | TGTGCCAGCAGGGGACAGGGGAACGTGAACACTGAAGCTTTCTTT | CASRGQGNVNTEAFF
TRBJ1-4 | - | - | TRBV5-1 | TGCGCCAGCAGCCTAACACAGGGTTCTAATGAAAAACTGTTTTTT | CASSLTQGSNEKLFF
TRBJ1-5 | few | TRBD1 | TRBV18 | TGTGCCAGCTCCCCCGGACAGGGCGATCAGCCCCAGCATTTT | CASSPGQGDQPQHF
TRBJ2-5 | - | TRBD1 | TRBV30 | TGTGCCTGGAGTCTCGGGACAGGGGAAAGGGAGACCCAGTACTTC | CAWSLGTGERETQYF
TRBJ2-1 | - | - | TRBV18 | TGTGCCAGCTCACCACCGTTCGACAGGTGGCATGAGCAGTTCTTC | CASSPPFDRWHEQFF
TRBJ2-7 | - | - | TRBV28 | TGTGCCAGCATCCCCAGACTCCCCTCCTACGAGCAGTACTTC | CASIPRLPSYEQYF
TRBJ1-2 | - | - | TRBV6-5 | TGTGCCAGCAGTCCGGACAGTCTTAACTATGGCTACACCTTC | CASSPDSLNYGYTF
TRBJ1-4 | once | - | TRBV15 | TGTGCCACCAGCAGTGGGCTGGGTGAAAAACTGTTTTTT | CATSSGLGEKLFF
TRBJ1-6 | once | - | TRBV27 | TGTGCCAGCACTCCTGCAGGGCGGAATTCACCCCTCCACTTT | CASTPAGRNSPLHF
TRBJ2-7 | - | - | TRBV10-3 | TGTGCCACCCGAGCAGGGTCGAGGGAGCAGTACTTC | CATRAGSREQYF
TRBJ1-5 | few | - | TRBV12-5 | TGTGCTAGTGGTTCGGCAGGGGTCAATCAGCCCCAGCATTTT | CASGSAGVNQPQHF
TRBJ1-6 | - | - | TRBV18 | TGTGCCAGCTCTCATACAGAAGTTAATTCACCCCTCCACTTT | CASSHTEVNSPLHF
TRBJ1-5 | - | - | TRBV19 | TGTGCCAGTAGTATAACGCCCCAAGGCGCAAGGGGACAGCCCCAGCATTTT | CASSITPQGARGQPQHF
TRBJ2-5 | once | TRBD1 | TRBV6-5 | TGTGCCAGCAGTTACCGAGGACAGGGCGGAGAGACCCAGTACTTC | CASSYRGQGGETQYF
TRBJ2-2 | - | TRBD2 | TRBV7-3 | TGTGCCAGCAGCTTAGGGACTAGCGGGAACACCGGGGAGCTGTTTTTT | CASSLGTSGNTGELFF
TRBJ2-1 | - | - | TRBV2 | TGTGCCAGCACCATGGGTCTAGCGAGCAATGAGCAGTTCTTC | CASTMGLASNEQFF